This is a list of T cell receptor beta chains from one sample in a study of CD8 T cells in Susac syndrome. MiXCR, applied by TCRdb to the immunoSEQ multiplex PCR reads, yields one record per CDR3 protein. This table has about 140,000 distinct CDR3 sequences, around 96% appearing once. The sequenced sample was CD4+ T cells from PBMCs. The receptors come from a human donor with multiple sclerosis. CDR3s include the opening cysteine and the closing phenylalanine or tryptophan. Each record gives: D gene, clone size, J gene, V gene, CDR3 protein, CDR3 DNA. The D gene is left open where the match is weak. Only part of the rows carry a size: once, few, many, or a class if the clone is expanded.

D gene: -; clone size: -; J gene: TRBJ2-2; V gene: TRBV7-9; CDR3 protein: CASSRRQVNTGELFF; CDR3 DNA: TGTGCCAGCAGCCGACGACAGGTGAACACCGGGGAGCTGTTTTTT
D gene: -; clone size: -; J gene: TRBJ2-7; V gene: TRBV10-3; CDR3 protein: CAISGDGSYEQYF; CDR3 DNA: TGTGCCATCAGTGGGGACGGCTCCTACGAGCAGTACTTC
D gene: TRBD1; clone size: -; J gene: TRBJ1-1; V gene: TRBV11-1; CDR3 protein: CASSLGTDTEAFF; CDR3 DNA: TGTGCCAGCAGCCTCGGGACAGACACTGAAGCTTTCTTT
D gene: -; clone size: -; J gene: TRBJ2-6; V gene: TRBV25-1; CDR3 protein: CASSELPGRASGANVLTF; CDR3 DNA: TGTGCCAGCAGTGAATTGCCGGGCAGGGCCTCTGGGGCCAACGTCCTGACTTTC
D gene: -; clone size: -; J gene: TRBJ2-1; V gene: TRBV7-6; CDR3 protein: CASSSRDGSSYNEQFF; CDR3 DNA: TGTGCCAGCAGCTCGCGGGACGGAAGCTCCTACAATGAGCAGTTCTTC
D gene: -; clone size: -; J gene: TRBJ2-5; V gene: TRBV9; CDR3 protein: CASSRFGQQETQYF; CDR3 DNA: TGTGCCAGCAGCCGTTTCGGACAGCAAGAGACCCAGTACTTC
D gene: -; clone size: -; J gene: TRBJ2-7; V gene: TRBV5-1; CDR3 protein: CASRAGQGVDEQYF; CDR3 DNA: TGCGCCAGCAGAGCCGGTCAGGGAGTTGACGAGCAGTACTTC
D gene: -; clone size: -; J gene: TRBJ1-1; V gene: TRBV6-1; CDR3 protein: CASSEPRRGLNTEAFF; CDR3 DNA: TGTGCCAGCAGTGAACCCAGGAGGGGGTTGAACACTGAAGCTTTCTTT
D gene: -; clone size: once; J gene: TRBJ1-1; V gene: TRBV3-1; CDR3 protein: CASSRPSGIREAFF; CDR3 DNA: TGTGCCAGCAGCCGACCCTCTGGGATCCGTGAAGCTTTCTTT
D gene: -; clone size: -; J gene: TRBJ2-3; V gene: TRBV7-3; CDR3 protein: CASSHSIAEGTDTQYF; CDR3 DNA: TGTGCCAGCAGCCATTCTATAGCGGAGGGCACAGATACGCAGTATTTT
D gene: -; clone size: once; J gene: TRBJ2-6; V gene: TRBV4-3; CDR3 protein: CASSQDPTGANVLTF; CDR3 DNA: TGCGCCAGCAGCCAAGATCCGACTGGGGCCAACGTCCTGACTTTC
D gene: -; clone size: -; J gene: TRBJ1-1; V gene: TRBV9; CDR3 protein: CASSTVSGDTECHF; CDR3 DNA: TGTGCCAGCAGCACAGTCTCAGGGGACACGGAGTGCCACTTT
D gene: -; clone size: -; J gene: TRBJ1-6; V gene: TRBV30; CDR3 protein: CAWRMTSSYNSPLHF; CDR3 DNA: TGTGCCTGGAGAATGACGAGCTCCTATAATTCACCCCTCCACTTT
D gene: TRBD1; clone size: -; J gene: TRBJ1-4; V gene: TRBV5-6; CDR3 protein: CASSPNTDRDRAREKLFF; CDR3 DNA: TGTGCCAGCAGCCCGAATACCGACCGGGACAGGGCACGCGAAAAACTGTTTTTT
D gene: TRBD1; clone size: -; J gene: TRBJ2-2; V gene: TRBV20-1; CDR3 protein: CSARPGTATGELFF; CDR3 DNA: TGCAGTGCTAGACCTGGGACAGCCACCGGGGAGCTGTTTTTT
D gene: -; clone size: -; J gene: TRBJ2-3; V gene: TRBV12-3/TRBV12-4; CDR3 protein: CASRNQHTDTQYF; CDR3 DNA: TGTGCCAGCAGAAATCAGCACACAGATACGCAGTATTTT
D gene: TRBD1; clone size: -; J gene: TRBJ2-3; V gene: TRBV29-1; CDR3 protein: CSVPGTGRTDTQYF; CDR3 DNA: TGCAGCGTGCCCGGGACAGGGAGGACAGATACGCAGTATTTT
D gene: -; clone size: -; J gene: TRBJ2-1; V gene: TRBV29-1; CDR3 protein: CSVELPGLPNEQFF; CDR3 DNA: TGCAGCGTTGAATTGCCAGGTCTCCCCAATGAGCAGTTCTTC
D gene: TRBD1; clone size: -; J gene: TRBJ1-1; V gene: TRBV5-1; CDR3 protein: CASSLAAGTGTREAFF; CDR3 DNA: TGCGCCAGCAGCTTGGCGGCCGGGACAGGGACCCGTGAAGCTTTCTTT
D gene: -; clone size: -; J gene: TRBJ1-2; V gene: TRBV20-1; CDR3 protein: CSARPREGEANYGYTF; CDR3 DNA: TGCAGTGCTAGACCCAGGGAAGGTGAAGCTAACTATGGCTACACCTTC
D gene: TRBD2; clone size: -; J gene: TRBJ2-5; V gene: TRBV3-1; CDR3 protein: CASSRDLAGVFEQETQYF; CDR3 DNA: TGTGCCAGCAGCAGAGATTTAGCGGGAGTGTTCGAGCAAGAGACCCAGTACTTC
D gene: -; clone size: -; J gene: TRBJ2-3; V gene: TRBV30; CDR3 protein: CAWSGGRTDTQYF; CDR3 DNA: TGTGCCTGGAGTGGGGGCCGAACAGATACGCAGTATTTT
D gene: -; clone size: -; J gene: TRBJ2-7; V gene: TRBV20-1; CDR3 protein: CSARDRTRHNEQYF; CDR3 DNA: TGCAGTGCTAGAGATCGGACCCGACATAACGAGCAGTACTTC